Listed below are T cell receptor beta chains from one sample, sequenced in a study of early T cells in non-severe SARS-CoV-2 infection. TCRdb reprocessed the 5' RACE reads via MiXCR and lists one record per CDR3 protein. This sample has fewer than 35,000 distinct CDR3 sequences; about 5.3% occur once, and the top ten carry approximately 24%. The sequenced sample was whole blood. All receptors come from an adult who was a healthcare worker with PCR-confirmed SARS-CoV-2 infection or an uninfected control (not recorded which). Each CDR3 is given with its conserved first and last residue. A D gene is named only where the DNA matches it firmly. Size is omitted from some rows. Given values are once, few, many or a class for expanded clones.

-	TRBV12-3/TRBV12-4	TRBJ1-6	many	TGTGCCAGCACCGATAATTCACCCCTCCACTTT	CASTDNSPLHF
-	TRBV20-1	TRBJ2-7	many	TGCAGTGTTGGAGGTTTTTCCTACGAGCAGTACTTC	CSVGGFSYEQYF
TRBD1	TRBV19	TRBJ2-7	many	TGTGCCAGTAGCCCGGGACAGGAACGGGCGACCTACGAGCAGTACTTC	CASSPGQERATYEQYF
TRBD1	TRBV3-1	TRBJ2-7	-	TGTGCCAGCAGCCAGGGACAGAACCACGCGTTGGTGCAGTACTTC	CASSQGQNHALVQYF
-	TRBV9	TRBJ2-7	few	TGTGCCAGCAGCGTAGCTGTGGGGCACGAGCAGTACTTC	CASSVAVGHEQYF
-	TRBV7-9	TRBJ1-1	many	TGTGCCAGCAGCGGCCGCCTTACAGTAGGTAACACTGAAGCTTTCTTT	CASSGRLTVGNTEAFF
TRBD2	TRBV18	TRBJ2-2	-	TGTGCCAGCTCACCACTCCTAGCGGGGGGTGGCACCGGGGAGCTGTTTTTT	CASSPLLAGGGTGELFF
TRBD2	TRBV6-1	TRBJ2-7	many	TGTGCCAGCAGTGCATCCGGGACTAGTCCCTACGAGCAGTACTTC	CASSASGTSPYEQYF
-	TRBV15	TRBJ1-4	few	TGTGCCACCAGGAGAAATTCACAGTACACTAATGAAAAACTGTTTTTT	CATRRNSQYTNEKLFF
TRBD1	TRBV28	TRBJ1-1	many	TGTGCCAGCAGAAGACAGGGGAGGACTGAAGCTTTCTTT	CASRRQGRTEAFF
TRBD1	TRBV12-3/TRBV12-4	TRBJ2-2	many	TGTGCCAGCACTGAGTGGACAGGAGCCGGGGAGCTGTTTTTT	CASTEWTGAGELFF
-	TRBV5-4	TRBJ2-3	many	TGTGCCAGCAGCTTGGCTTTGGCGGGGGCCGGAAACACAGATACGCAGTATTTT	CASSLALAGAGNTDTQYF
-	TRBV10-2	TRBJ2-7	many	TGCGCCAGCAGTGAACGGCGGGACCCCTACGAGCAGTACTTC	CASSERRDPYEQYF
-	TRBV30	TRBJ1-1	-	TGTGCCTGGAGCTCACCCGGGACAATGGCTTTCTTT	CAWSSPGTMAFF
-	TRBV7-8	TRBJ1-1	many	TGTGCCAGCAGCTCCCAGACAGGCGGCTCTACTGAAGCTTTCTTT	CASSSQTGGSTEAFF
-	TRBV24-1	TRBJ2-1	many	TGTGCCACCAGTGATTTATCTCGGAATGAGCAGTTCTTC	CATSDLSRNEQFF
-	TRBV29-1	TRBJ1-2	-	TGCAGCGTTGAAGATCTTGGGACACTTAGCTATGGCTACACCTTC	CSVEDLGTLSYGYTF
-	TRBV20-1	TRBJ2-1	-	TGCAGTGCTAGAGAAGATTTTCGGGGCGGGACCTCCATGCCGGACTACAATGAGCAGTTCTTC	CSAREDFRGGTSMPDYNEQFF
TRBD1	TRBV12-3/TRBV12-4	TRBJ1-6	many	TGTGCCAGCAGTGTACAGGGGACTAATTCACCCCTCCACTTT	CASSVQGTNSPLHF
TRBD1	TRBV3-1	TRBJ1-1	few	TGTGCCAGCAGCTTTCGACAGGGGAGCGCCACTGAAGCTTTCTTT	CASSFRQGSATEAFF
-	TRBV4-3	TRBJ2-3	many	TGCGCCAGCAGCCTGGCCCCCGTTACAGATACGCAGTATTTT	CASSLAPVTDTQYF
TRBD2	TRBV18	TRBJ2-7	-	TGTGCCAGCTCACCACGCCTAGCGGGAGATAAAGAGCAGTACTTC	CASSPRLAGDKEQYF
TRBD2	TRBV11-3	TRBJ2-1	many	TGTGCCAGCAGCGCACGGCGGGGGTACAATGAGCAGTTCTTC	CASSARRGYNEQFF
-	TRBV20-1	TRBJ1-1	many	TGCAGTGCTAGAGAGGGAGGAAACACTGAAGCTTTCTTT	CSAREGGNTEAFF
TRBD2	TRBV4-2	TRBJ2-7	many	TGTGCCAGCAGCCCGGATGGGACTAGCGGGGTCTACGAGCAGTACTTC	CASSPDGTSGVYEQYF
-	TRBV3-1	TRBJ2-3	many	TGTGCCAGCAGCCCATCCCCTAGCACAGATACGCAGTATTTT	CASSPSPSTDTQYF
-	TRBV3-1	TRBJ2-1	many	TGTGCCAGCAGCCAATCGTTAGCCACGGTCGGGAATGAGCAGTTCTTC	CASSQSLATVGNEQFF
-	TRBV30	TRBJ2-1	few	TGTGCCAGAGCAACCGGGACTTCCAATGAGCAGTTCTTC	CARATGTSNEQFF